This T cell receptor beta chain appears in the sequencing data of a study of tumor-infiltrating lymphocytes in localized non-small cell lung cancer. Study as a whole: Tumor tissue and non-adjacent uninvolved lung came from each patient. Broader study findings: Available tissue quantity limited TCR sequencing to a patient subset.

On this clone: Antigen specificity is unknown.

TCRdb's table, derived via immunoSEQ multiplex PCR, lists solely in-frame clones and lacks some. The data show roughly 8,900 clones, around 73% seen once. The germline CDR1 and CDR2 sequences are SEHNR and FQNEAQ (reference sequence). The CDR3 contains 12 residues. V was cut by 1 base and J by 4 bases, with 3 bases left in between. This TCR derives from a human donor with non-small cell lung cancer. The genes are TRBV7-9 and TRBJ2-3; no clear D gene. Material for sequencing was uninvolved lung tissue not adjacent to the tumor. The CDR3 loop is CASSLEADTQYF. The CDR3, as DNA: TGTGCCAGCAGCTTAGAGGCAGATACGCAGTATTTT.